This T cell receptor beta chain was sequenced during a study of blood T cell repertoires in COVID-19. Only in-frame clones appear in the TCRdb table, and some are missing; sequencing was by immunoSEQ multiplex PCR. The table shows 200,000 to 300,000 clones, with around 87% occurring only once. This clone showed up just once. Trimming removed 11 bases from V and 3 bases from J; junction bases left unmatched: 15. CDR3 size: 15 residues. Germline assignment: CDR1 SGHNT and CDR2 YENEEA. J is TRBJ2-5 and V is TRBV11-3; 7 nucleotides agree with TRBD2. This receptor was identified in a woman aged 40 to 55 who had recovered from COVID-19. Sequenced material: peripheral blood. CDR3 protein: CASPAGVGPEETQYF. The CDR3 DNA sequence: TGTGCCTCCCCGGCGGGGGTAGGACCTGAAGAGACCCAGTACTTC.